This T cell receptor beta chain was found in a study of T cell responses to AZD1222 COVID-19 vaccine. Only in-frame clones appear in the TCRdb table, and some are missing; sequencing was by immunoSEQ multiplex PCR. The table has roughly 110,000 clones, around nine tenths seen once. The receptor comes from an adult who received the AZD1222 COVID-19 vaccine. Specimen: peripheral blood, collected 28 days after the second AZD1222 dose.

DNA of the CDR3: TGTGCCAGCAGTGAACTCGACAGGGCCGTCTCTGGAAACACCATATATTTT. Its protein product is CASSELDRAVSGNTIYF. The V and J genes are TRBV6-1 and TRBJ1-3, with TRBD1 identical over 7 bases. Germline assignment: CDR1 MNHNS and CDR2 SASEGT. This CDR3 spans 17 amino acids. The ends lost 2 bases at V and 0 bases at J; junction bases unmatched: 7.